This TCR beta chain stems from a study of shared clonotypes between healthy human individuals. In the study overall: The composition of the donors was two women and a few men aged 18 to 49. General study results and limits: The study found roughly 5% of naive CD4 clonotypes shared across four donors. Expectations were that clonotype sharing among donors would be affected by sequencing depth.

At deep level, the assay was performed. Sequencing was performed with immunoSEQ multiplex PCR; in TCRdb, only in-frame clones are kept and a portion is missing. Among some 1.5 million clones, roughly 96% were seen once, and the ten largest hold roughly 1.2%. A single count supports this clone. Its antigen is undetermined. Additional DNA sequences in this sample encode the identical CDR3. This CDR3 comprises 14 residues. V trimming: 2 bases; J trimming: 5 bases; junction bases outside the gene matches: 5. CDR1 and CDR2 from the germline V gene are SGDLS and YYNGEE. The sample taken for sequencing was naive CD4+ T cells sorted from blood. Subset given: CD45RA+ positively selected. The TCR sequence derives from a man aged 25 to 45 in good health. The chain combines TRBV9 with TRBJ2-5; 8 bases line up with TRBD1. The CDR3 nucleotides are TGTGCCAGCAGCGTTCAGGGGGCGGGGGAGACCCAGTACTTC. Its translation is CASSVQGAGETQYF. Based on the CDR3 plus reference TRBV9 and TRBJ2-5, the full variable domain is DSGVTQTPKHLITATGQRVTLRCSPRSGDLSVYWYQQSLDQGLQFLIQYYNGEERAKGNILERFSAQQFPDLHSELNLSSLELGDSALYFCASSVQGAGETQYFGPGTRLLVL.